The present T cell receptor beta chain was sequenced within a study of OX40 agonist ivuxolimab in advanced cancers. For the study in its entirety: Ivuxolimab was a fully human IgG2 agonistic monoclonal antibody targeting the costimulatory receptor OX40 (CD134). Intravenous ivuxolimab was administered to patients every 2 weeks at six dose levels: 0.01, 0.1, 0.3, 1.5, 3 and 10 mg/kg. Of the approximately 50 dose-escalation patients, hepatocellular carcinoma was present in around 20, melanoma in about 15, renal cell carcinoma in 9 and head and neck cancer in 9. Partial responses occurred in three dose-escalation patients: two with cutaneous melanoma and one with hepatocellular carcinoma. A male proportion of 82.7% and a mean age of about 60 years, ranging from 23 to 79, were recorded for the dose-escalation cohort. The point of sequencing TCRbeta in the periphery was to test whether ivuxolimab changed TCR sequence diversity and drove clonal T-cell expansion. Patients were allowed to have had prior anti-PD-1, anti-PD-L1 or anti-CTLA-4 therapy, and approximately 40% of the dose-escalation patients had previously received checkpoint inhibitors. The monotherapy dose-escalation portion (N of about 57 patients) of the phase I ivuxolimab trial is reported in the paper. The research as a whole found: After ivuxolimab, more expanded clones were found on average in CD8+ T cells than in CD4+ T cells. Partial responders in the 0.1-3.0 mg/kg groups had among the lowest normalized peripheral clonal expansion, especially among CD8+ T cells. Low levels of normalized T-cell clonal expansion were also seen in some patients who did not respond. Which antigens the clonally expanded peripheral T cells were specific for was not determined. At doses of 0.1 to 3.0 mg/kg, clonal expansion of both CD4+ and CD8+ blood T cells was observed from baseline to week 6.

For this clone: No antigen is known for it. There are no base qualities to consult, and no much larger clone falls within one base.

The trial excluded patients who had a history of autoimmune disease or who were on systemic immunosuppression. Peripheral blood for TCR sequencing was drawn from every dose cohort at baseline, at cycle 4 day 1 and at cycle 7 day 1. Samples were obtained from an open-label, multicenter, first-in-human phase I dose-escalation trial of ivuxolimab. The trial enrolled adults with locally advanced or metastatic head and neck squamous cell, hepatocellular, melanoma or renal cell carcinoma. Before TCR sequencing, CD4+ T cells and CD8+ T cells from peripheral blood were sorted into separate populations. For sequencing of the TCRbeta CDR3 region, genomic DNA was extracted from the sorted cells. The immunoSEQ Assay was used for sequencing of TCRbeta CDR3 regions. This immuneACCESS table, as held by TCRdb, lists in-frame sequences with V and J called but not all clones. Of the missing ones, under half trace to an unresolved V gene in checked studies; the others have no known cause. A total of 60,000 to 65,000 clones appear in this sample, 75% to 90% of them only once. Jointly, the top ten make up about 11% of the sample.

Taken from the germline V gene (reference sequence), the CDR1 and CDR2 loops are SEHNR and FQNEAQ. The cysteine opens and the phenylalanine closes a CDR3 of 12 amino acids. The read is trimmed to its CDR3 DNA, 36 bases read in frame from base 1. The V end loses 5 bases and the J end loses 8 bases, and a stretch of 11 bases separates them. The clonotype comes from an adult with an advanced solid tumor such as melanoma, head and neck, liver or kidney cancer. Sequenced here: CD4+ or CD8+ T cells sorted from blood, sampled in a trial of the OX40 agonist ivuxolimab. The chain is made from TRBV7-9 and TRBJ2-3, with TRBD1 tentatively as D gene (6 bases match). The nucleotide sequence reads TGTGCCAGCAGCCCGGACAGTGTTACGCAGTATTTT. This gives the protein CASSPDSVTQYF.